The 2 T cell receptor beta chains below were found in one sample sequenced in a study of low-dose radiotherapy and immunotherapy resistance in tumors. TRAV and TRBV primers primed cDNA for both TCRalpha and TCRbeta. With a V-primer adapter and a constant-region primer, TCRs were amplified for around 21 PCR cycles. MiXCR was run by TCRdb on the reads, yielding one entry per CDR3 protein. The data contain about 18,000 distinct CDR3 sequences, approximately 70% of them seen just once; the ten biggest clones take up less than 6%. Receptor source: a human donor with advanced metastatic prostate, ovarian, gallbladder or colorectal cancer (not recorded which). This table probably holds off-target reads from a library built for another chain.

In regard to this clonotype: The junction shows a germline mismatch at one end, possibly a read error. The rearrangement joins TRBV6-2 or TRBV6-3 to TRBJ2-1, with TRBD1 as a possible D gene (6 bases). The germline V gene encodes CDR1 MNHEY and CDR2 SVGEGT. The length of the CDR3 is 15 residues. CDR3 in amino acids: CASIYGTQGYNEQFF. The CDR3 DNA follows: TGTGCCAGCATTTACGGGACACAAGGTTACAATGAGCAGTTCTTC.

This clonotype was seen only once. The V call is TRBV6-8, the J call TRBJ2-7; possibly TRBD1 or TRBD2 for D (5 bases each). This CDR3 is built from 15 residues. With 5 bases removed from V and 6 bases from J, the gap between germline ends came to 20 bases. From germline, CDR1 is MNHGY and CDR2 SAAAGT. This CDR3 reads CASSEFGTPLREQYF. CDR3 in DNA: TGTGCCAGCAGTGAATTTGGGACGCCTTTGCGCGAGCAGTACTTC.